This TCR beta chain originates from a study of T cell repertoires in cytomegalovirus infection. The germline gives CDR1 SGHTA, CDR2 FQGNSA. This CDR3 has 16 amino acids. V lost 8 bases to trimming and J lost 0 bases, with 17 bases between them. This clonotype was seen many times. Antigen specificity is unknown. TCRdb analysed the reads with MiXCR anew, one entry per CDR3 protein. The sample includes around 770,000 distinct CDR3 sequences, 25% to 35% of them seen just once. The chain combines TRBV7-2 with TRBJ1-3; D unclear. The receptor's source is a human donor in good health (CMV status not recorded). Some clones in this sample may be carry-over from other donors' samples. The specimen comprised cultured CD8+ T cells from PBMCs, sampled from culture after CMV antigen stimulation. This chain's CDR3 is CASSLRGLGSGNTIYF. The CDR3 DNA reads as TGTGCCAGCTCCCTTCGGGGTCTCGGCTCTGGAAACACCATATATTTT.